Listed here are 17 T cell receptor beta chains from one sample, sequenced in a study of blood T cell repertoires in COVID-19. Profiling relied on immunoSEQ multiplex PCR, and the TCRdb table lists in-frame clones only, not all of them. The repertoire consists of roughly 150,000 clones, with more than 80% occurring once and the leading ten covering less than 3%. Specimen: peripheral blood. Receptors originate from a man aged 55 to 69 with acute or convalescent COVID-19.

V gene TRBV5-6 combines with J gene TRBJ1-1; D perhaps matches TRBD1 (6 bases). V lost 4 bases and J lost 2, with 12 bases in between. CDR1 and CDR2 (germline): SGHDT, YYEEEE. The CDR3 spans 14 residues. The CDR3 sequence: CASSVGHVNTEAFF. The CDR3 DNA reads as TGTGCCAGCAGCGTGGGACACGTCAACACTGAAGCTTTCTTT.

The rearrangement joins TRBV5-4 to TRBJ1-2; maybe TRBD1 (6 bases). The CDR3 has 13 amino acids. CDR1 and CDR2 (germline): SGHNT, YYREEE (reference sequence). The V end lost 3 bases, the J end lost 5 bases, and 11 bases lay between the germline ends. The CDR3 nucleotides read TGTGCCAGCAGCTCAGGACAGTTATATGGCTACACCTTC. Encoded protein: CASSSGQLYGYTF.

The CDR3 is CASSFRQLNTEAFF. CDR3 bases: TGTGCCAGCAGCTTTCGACAGCTGAACACTGAAGCTTTCTTT. The J gene is TRBJ1-1, the V gene TRBV7-8, with D tentatively TRBD1 (5 bases). The CDR3 loop spans 14 amino acids. The germline CDR1 and CDR2 sequences are SGHVS and FQNEAQ. Trimming shortened V by 3 bases and J by 0 bases, and 8 bases separated the two germline ends.

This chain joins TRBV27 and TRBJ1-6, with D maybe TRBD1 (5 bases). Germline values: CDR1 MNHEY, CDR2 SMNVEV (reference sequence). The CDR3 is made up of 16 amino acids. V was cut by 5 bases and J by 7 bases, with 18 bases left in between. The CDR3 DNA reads TGTGCCAGCAGTCTTAAACCAGGGTGGTCCAATTCACCCCTCCACTTT. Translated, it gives CASSLKPGWSNSPLHF.

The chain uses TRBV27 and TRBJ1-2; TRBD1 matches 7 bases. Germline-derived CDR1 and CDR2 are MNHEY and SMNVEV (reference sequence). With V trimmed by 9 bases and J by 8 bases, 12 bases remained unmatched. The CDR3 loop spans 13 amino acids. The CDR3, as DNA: TGTGCCAGTAGACTTACAGGGGCTCGAGGCTACACCTTC. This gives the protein CASRLTGARGYTF.

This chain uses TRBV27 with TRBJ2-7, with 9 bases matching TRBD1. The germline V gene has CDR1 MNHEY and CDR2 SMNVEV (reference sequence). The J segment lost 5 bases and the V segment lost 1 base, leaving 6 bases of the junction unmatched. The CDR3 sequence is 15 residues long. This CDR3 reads CASSLYTGGSHEQYF. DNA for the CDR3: TGTGCCAGCAGTTTATATACAGGGGGCTCACACGAGCAGTACTTC.

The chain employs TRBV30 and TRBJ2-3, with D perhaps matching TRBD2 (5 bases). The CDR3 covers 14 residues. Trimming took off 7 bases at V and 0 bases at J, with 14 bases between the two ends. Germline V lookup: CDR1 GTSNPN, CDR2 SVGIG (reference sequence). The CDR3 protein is CALRRRSSTDTQYF. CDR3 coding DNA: TGTGCCTTACGGCGGAGGTCAAGCACAGATACGCAGTATTTT.

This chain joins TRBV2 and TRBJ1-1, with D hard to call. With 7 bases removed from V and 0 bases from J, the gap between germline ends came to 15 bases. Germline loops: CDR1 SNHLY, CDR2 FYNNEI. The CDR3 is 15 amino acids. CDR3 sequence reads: CASTGWRVLNTEAFF. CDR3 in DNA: TGTGCCAGCACCGGGTGGCGGGTATTGAACACTGAAGCTTTCTTT.

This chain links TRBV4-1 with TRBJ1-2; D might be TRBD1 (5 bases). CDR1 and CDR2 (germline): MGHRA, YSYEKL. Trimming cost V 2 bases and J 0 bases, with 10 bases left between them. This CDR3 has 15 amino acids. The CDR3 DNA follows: TGCGCCAGCAGCCAATCGGACACTACTAACTATGGCTACACCTTC. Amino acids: CASSQSDTTNYGYTF.

The CDR3 is CASTTGAGTEAFF. The CDR3 DNA reads as TGTGCCAGCACCACAGGGGCGGGGACTGAAGCTTTCTTT. The chain joins TRBV6-5 to TRBJ1-1, with TRBD1 identical over 7 bases. Trimming took 7 bases from V and 5 from J; bases not matched to a gene: 7. The CDR3 is made up of 13 amino acids. CDR1 is MNHEY, CDR2 SVGAGI, per germline.

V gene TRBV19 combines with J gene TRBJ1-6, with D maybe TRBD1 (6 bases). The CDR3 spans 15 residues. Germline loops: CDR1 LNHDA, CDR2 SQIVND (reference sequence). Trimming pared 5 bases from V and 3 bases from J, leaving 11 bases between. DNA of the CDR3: TGTGCCAGTAGTGCCCGGGACAACTATAATTCACCCCTCCACTTT. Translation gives CASSARDNYNSPLHF.

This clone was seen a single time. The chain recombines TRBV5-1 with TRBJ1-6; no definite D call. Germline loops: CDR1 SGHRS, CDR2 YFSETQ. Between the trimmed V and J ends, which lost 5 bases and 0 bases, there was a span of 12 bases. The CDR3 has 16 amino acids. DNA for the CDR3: TGCGCCAGCAGGGGCGGACTCTCCTCCTATAATTCACCCCTCCACTTT. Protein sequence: CASRGGLSSYNSPLHF.

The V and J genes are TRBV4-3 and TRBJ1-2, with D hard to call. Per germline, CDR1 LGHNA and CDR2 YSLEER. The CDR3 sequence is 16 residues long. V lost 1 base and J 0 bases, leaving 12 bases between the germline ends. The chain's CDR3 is CASSQGVLPANYGYTF. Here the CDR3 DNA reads TGCGCCAGCAGCCAAGGCGTTCTTCCCGCTAACTATGGCTACACCTTC.

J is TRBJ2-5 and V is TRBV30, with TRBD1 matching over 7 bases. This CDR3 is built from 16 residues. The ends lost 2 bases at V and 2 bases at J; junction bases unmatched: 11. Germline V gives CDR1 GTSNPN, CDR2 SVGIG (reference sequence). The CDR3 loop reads CAWSPRGRGNQETQYF. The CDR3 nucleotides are TGTGCCTGGAGTCCACGGGGCAGGGGGAATCAAGAGACCCAGTACTTC.

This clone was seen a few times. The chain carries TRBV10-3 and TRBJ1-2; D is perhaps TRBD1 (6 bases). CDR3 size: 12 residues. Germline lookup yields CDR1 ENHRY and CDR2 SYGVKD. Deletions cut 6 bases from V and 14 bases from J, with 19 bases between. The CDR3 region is CAISLGGLEYTF. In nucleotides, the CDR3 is TGTGCCATCAGCCTCGGGGGGCTTGAATATACCTTC.

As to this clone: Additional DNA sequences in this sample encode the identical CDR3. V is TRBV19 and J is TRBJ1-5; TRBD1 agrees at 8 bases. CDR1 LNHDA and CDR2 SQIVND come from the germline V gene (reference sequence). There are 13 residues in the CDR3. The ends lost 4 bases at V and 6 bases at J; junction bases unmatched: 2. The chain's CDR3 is CASSTTGGQPQHF. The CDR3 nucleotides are TGTGCCAGTAGTACAACAGGGGGTCAGCCCCAGCATTTT.

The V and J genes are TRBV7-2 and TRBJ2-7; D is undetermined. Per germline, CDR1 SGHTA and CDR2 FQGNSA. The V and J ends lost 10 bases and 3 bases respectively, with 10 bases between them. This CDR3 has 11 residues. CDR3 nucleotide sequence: TGTGCCACCGAGTACGTCTACGAGCAGTACTTC. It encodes CATEYVYEQYF.